Below, one T cell receptor beta chain is given with its context. This record comes from a study of cytomegalovirus exposure and HLA in healthy donors. In germline, CDR1 is SGHTA, CDR2 FQGNSA. The CDR3 has 12 residues. Between the trimmed V and J ends, which lost 1 base and 7 bases, there was a span of 7 bases. The donors comprised healthy bone marrow donors. 60 Vbeta and 13 Jbeta primers were used in PCR. Sequencing was performed with immunoSEQ multiplex PCR; in TCRdb, only in-frame clones are kept and a portion is missing. The table shows 100,000 to 150,000 clones, with less than 85% occurring only once.

The rearrangement uses TRBV7-2 and TRBJ2-5; D gene unclear. This clonotype was obtained from a man between 18 and 35 years old in good health and CMV-seropositive. Sequencing was carried out using PBMCs. The CDR3 here is CASSLDLRTQYF. The CDR3 DNA sequence: TGTGCCAGCAGCTTAGATTTGCGGACCCAGTACTTC.